The clone carrying this T cell receptor (beta chain) was counted ten times or more. Its antigen is not known. The CDR3 extends 3 residues past the end of the read, so its final part is completed from the germline J gene. This sample was included in a study of T cell clonality in common variable immunodeficiency. Study results and limitations: CVID patient heterogeneity limited repertoire-clinical complication correlations. Fewer TCRbeta clones were shared among CVID subjects than controls.

CVID and control samples used equivalent genomic DNA input. Method: immunoSEQ multiplex PCR; TCRdb's copy keeps in-frame clones and lacks some. This sample carries some 53,000 clones, none of them present only once. Germline CDR1 is KGHSH and CDR2 is LQKENI. This CDR3 is 15 amino acids long. With 5 bases clipped from V and 6 bases from J, the junction kept 11 bases outside the gene matches. The V gene is TRBV18, the J gene TRBJ2-7, with 9 bases matching TRBD1. This receptor was identified in a person aged 18 to 70 in good health. Material for sequencing was peripheral blood mononuclear cells. CDR3 amino acids: CASSTAGTGLREQYF. Partial CDR3 DNA: TGTGCCAGCTCAACCGCCGGGACAGGGTTACGCGAG. Using reference TRBV18 and TRBJ2-7 for the parts outside the CDR3, the full variable domain is NAGVMQNPRHLVRRRGQEARLRCSPMKGHSHVYWYRQLPEEGLKFMVYLQKENIIDESGMPKERFSAEFPKEGPSILRIQQVVRGDSAAYFCASSTAGTGLREQYFGPGTRLTVT.